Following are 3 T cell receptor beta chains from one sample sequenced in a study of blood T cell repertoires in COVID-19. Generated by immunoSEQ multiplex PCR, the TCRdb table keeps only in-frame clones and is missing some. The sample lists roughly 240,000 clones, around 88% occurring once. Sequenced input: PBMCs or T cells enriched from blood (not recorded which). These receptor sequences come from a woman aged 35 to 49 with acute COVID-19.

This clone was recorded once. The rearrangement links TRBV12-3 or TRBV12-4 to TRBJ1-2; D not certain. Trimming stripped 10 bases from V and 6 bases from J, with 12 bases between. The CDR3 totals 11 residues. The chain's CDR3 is CATPSHDGYTF. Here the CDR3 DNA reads TGTGCCACCCCGAGTCACGATGGCTACACCTTC.

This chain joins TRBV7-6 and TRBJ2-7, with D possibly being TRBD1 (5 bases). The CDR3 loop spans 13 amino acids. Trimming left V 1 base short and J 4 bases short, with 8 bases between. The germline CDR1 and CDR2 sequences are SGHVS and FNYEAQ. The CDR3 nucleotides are TGTGCCAGCAGCTTAGGACAGTTTTACGAGCAGTACTTC. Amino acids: CASSLGQFYEQYF.

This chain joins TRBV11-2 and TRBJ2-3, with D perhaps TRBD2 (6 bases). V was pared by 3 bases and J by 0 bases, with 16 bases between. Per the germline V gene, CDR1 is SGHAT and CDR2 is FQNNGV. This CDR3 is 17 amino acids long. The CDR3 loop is CASSFLGRGTSTDTQYF. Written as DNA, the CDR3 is TGTGCCAGCAGCTTCTTAGGGCGCGGGACTAGCACAGATACGCAGTATTTT.